One and the same sample provided the 7 T cell receptor beta chains below, sequenced in a study of beta chain features in type 1 diabetes. Study-wide results and limits: Type 1 diabetes patients had moderately but significantly shorter TCRB CDR3s in all four CD4+ subsets.

TCRB transcripts that were expressed got sequenced, as all of the isolated RNA had been reverse transcribed. Profiled with immunoSEQ multiplex PCR; TCRdb holds only in-frame clones, not every one. This table has some 660,000 clones, more than 13% appearing once. Their cognate antigens are unknown. The sequencing sample was made of naive CD4+ T cells from blood. Every receptor here comes from a man between 18 and 35 years old with type 1 diabetes.

This clone was counted between two and nine times. This chain links TRBV5-5 with TRBJ2-3; 12 bases match TRBD2. Trimming removed 5 bases from V and 6 bases from J; junction bases left unmatched: 10. Germline V gene data show CDR1 as SGHKS and CDR2 as YYEKEE (reference sequence). The CDR3 loop spans 16 amino acids. Written as DNA, the CDR3 is TGTGCCAGCAGATCGACTAGCGGGGGTCCCCCGGATACGCAGTATTTT. This sequence encodes CASRSTSGGPPDTQYF.

The rearrangement uses TRBV29-1 and TRBJ2-2, with no clear D. Trimming took off 6 bases at V and 0 bases at J, with 14 bases between the two ends. This CDR3 contains 15 residues. CDR1 is SQVTM and CDR2 is ANQGSEA in the germline V gene. Written as DNA, the CDR3 is TGCAGCGTGGGTACAGTGCCTACGAACACCGGGGAGCTGTTTTTT. As protein: CSVGTVPTNTGELFF.

V and J are TRBV5-4 and TRBJ1-1; D not certain. The CDR3 totals 11 residues. Germline CDR1 and CDR2: SGHNT and YYREEE (reference sequence). Trimming took 4 bases from V and 6 from J, leaving 7 bases between them. Here the CDR3 reads CASSAGPEAFF. The CDR3 bases are TGTGCCAGCAGCGCCGGCCCTGAAGCTTTCTTT.

The chain has TRBV29-1 and TRBJ1-5; TRBD1 agrees at 9 bases. Germline CDR1 is SQVTM and CDR2 is ANQGSEA. Trimming at V came to 6 bases and at J to 9 bases, leaving 9 bases not matched to a gene. CDR3 length: 13 residues. CDR3 in amino acids: CSVRDRAAGPQHF. CDR3 nucleotide sequence: TGCAGCGTCCGGGACAGGGCTGCCGGGCCCCAGCATTTT.

The chain joins TRBV18 to TRBJ2-3; D unclear. Germline V CDR1 and CDR2: KGHSH, LQKENI. This CDR3 has 15 amino acids. Deletions cut 2 bases from V and 1 base from J, with 10 bases between. The CDR3 bases are TGTGCCAGCTCACCAGACCCGGCGGGCACAGATACGCAGTATTTT. Encoded protein: CASSPDPAGTDTQYF.

The sample holds a few counts of this clone. The chain carries TRBV19 and TRBJ1-2; D possibly corresponds to TRBD1 (5 bases). The CDR3 covers 17 residues. V was pared by 3 bases and J by 5 bases, with 22 bases between. CDR1 is LNHDA, CDR2 SQIVND, per germline (reference sequence). The CDR3 spells CASSIPQDSSVTYGYTF. In nucleotides, the CDR3 is TGTGCCAGTAGTATCCCACAGGATTCCTCTGTAACTTATGGCTACACCTTC.

This clone was observed a few times. The chain joins TRBV5-4 to TRBJ2-7; 7 nucleotides align to TRBD1. This CDR3 spans 14 amino acids. The V and J ends lost 0 bases and 5 bases, in that order; junction bases with no gene match: 5. Germline V gene data show CDR1 as SGHNT and CDR2 as YYREEE (reference sequence). CDR3: CASSLGRGSDEQYF. The CDR3 coding sequence is TGTGCCAGCAGCTTGGGCAGGGGGTCGGACGAGCAGTACTTC.